The next 29 T cell receptor beta chains were all read from a single sample in a study of beta chain features in type 1 diabetes. Isolated RNA was reverse transcribed in full, so expressed TCRB transcripts were sequenced. TCRdb keeps only in-frame clones here, not all; method: immunoSEQ multiplex PCR. The sample lists some 500,000 clones; roughly an eighth were seen once. The sequenced material came from naive CD4+ T cells from blood. The source of these receptors is a woman younger than 35 in good health.

This chain links TRBV28 with TRBJ1-3, with D perhaps matching TRBD1 (6 bases). The germline V gene encodes CDR1 MDHEN and CDR2 SYDVKM. CDR3 size: 15 residues. Trimming pared 4 bases from V and 4 bases from J, leaving 14 bases between. The CDR3 spells CASSSPTGPGNTIYF. CDR3 nucleotides: TGTGCCAGCAGTTCCCCCACAGGGCCCGGAAACACCATATATTTT.

The chain couples TRBV7-2 to TRBJ2-7, with a weak D call TRBD2 (6 bases). This CDR3 spans 14 amino acids. Germline V gene sequence: CDR1 SGHTA, CDR2 FQGNSA. The ends were cut back, 2 bases at V and 4 bases at J, with 12 bases in the middle. The CDR3 spells CASSLRPSGYEQYV. The DNA for the CDR3 is TGTGCCAGCAGCTTAAGGCCCAGCGGGTACGAGCAGTACGTC.

This chain joins TRBV20-1 and TRBJ2-7; D remains unclear. This CDR3 is 11 amino acids long. Deletions cut 4 bases from V and 5 bases from J, with 9 bases between. CDR1 is DFQATT and CDR2 is SNEGSKA in the germline V gene (reference sequence). In nucleotides, the CDR3 is TGCAGTGCTAACCGAATTAACGAGCAGTACGTC. Its translation: CSANRINEQYV.

This clone was seen a handful of times. V gene TRBV7-2 combines with J gene TRBJ2-3; D gene uncertain. V lost 6 bases, J lost 2 bases, and 9 bases lay in between. CDR3 length: 13 amino acids. Germline V gene lookup returns CDR1 SGHTA and CDR2 FQGNSA. The CDR3 region is CASSLPNTDTQYF. CDR3 DNA: TGTGCCAGCAGTTTGCCGAACACAGATACGCAGTATTTT.

A few counts support this clone. The V and J genes are TRBV28 and TRBJ1-2, with 8 bases matching TRBD1. This CDR3 spans 13 amino acids. Trimming cost V 6 bases and J 8 bases; bases outside gene matches: 8. Germline V gives CDR1 MDHEN, CDR2 SYDVKM. The CDR3 loop is CASRQGQGLGYTF. The CDR3 DNA sequence: TGTGCCAGCAGACAAGGACAGGGTTTGGGCTACACCTTC.

This clone was seen at least ten times. The chain combines TRBV13 with TRBJ1-1; a weak D match, TRBD1 (6 bases). With 5 bases removed from V and 8 bases from J, the gap between germline ends came to 12 bases. Germline V lookup: CDR1 PRHDT, CDR2 FYEKMQ (reference sequence). The CDR3 is made up of 12 amino acids. CDR3 loop: CASSPAGTEAFF. DNA for the CDR3: TGTGCCAGCAGCCCCGCTGGGACAGAAGCTTTCTTT.

V usage is TRBV7-9 and J usage is TRBJ2-3; unclear D gene. Germline lookup yields CDR1 SEHNR and CDR2 FQNEAQ (reference sequence). The CDR3 covers 14 residues. Trimming cost V 4 bases and J 6 bases, with 14 bases left between them. CDR3 amino acids: CASSSRTFGDTQYF. The CDR3 DNA reads as TGTGCCAGCAGCTCCCGGACGTTTGGGGATACGCAGTATTTT.

This clone was picked up a small number of times. The chain links TRBV10-3 to TRBJ2-2; 7 positions agree with TRBD1. This CDR3 has 16 amino acids. CDR1 ENHRY and CDR2 SYGVKD come from the germline V gene. V gave up 7 bases and J gave up 2 bases; unmatched junction bases: 10. CDR3 residues: CAITKDRESNTGELFF. CDR3 DNA: TGTGCCATCACCAAAGACAGGGAGTCAAACACCGGGGAGCTGTTTTTT.

This clone was found a few times. J is TRBJ1-4 and V is TRBV30; a possible D gene is TRBD1 (5 bases). V lost 3 bases and J lost 1, with 12 bases in between. This CDR3 contains 15 residues. Germline CDR1 is GTSNPN and CDR2 is SVGIG (reference sequence). The CDR3 nucleotides are TGTGCCTGGAGCCGGGGCGGCAGAACTAATGAAAAACTGTTTTTT. It specifies CAWSRGGRTNEKLFF. The full variable domain, its missing parts supplied by reference TRBV30 and TRBJ1-4, is SQTIHQWPATLVQPVGSPLSLECTVEGTSNPNLYWYRQAAGRGLQLLFYSVGIGQISSEVPQNLSASRPQDRQFILSSKKLLLSDSGFYLCAWSRGGRTNEKLFFGSGTQLSVL.

This clone was observed a handful of times. The V and J genes are TRBV4-1 and TRBJ2-7, with a tentative D call TRBD1 (6 bases). The germline V gene has CDR1 MGHRA and CDR2 YSYEKL. The CDR3 has 15 amino acids. The ends were cut back, 3 bases at V and 2 bases at J, with 14 bases in the middle. CDR3 protein: CASSHGPTGTYEQYV. CDR3 in DNA: TGCGCCAGCAGCCACGGCCCCACAGGGACCTACGAGCAGTACGTC.

This clone was recorded a few times. In DNA form, the CDR3 reads TGTGCCTGGAGTGTACAACAGGCCTTTTCCTACAATGAGCAGTTCTTC. Its translation is CAWSVQQAFSYNEQFF. V gene TRBV30 combines with J gene TRBJ2-1, with D possibly TRBD1 on 5 matching bases. Trimming removed 0 bases at V and 1 base at J, with 13 bases between. Germline CDR1 is GTSNPN and CDR2 is SVGIG (reference sequence). The CDR3 has 16 residues.

The chain couples TRBV4-2 to TRBJ1-1; perhaps TRBD1 as D (6 bases). Germline assignment: CDR1 LGHNA and CDR2 YNFKEQ. V lost 0 bases and J lost 6, with 11 bases in between. CDR3 size: 14 residues. This chain's CDR3 is CASSQELGGSEAFF. CDR3 bases: TGTGCCAGCAGCCAAGAGCTCGGGGGCTCTGAAGCTTTCTTT.

This clone was seen at least ten times. The V and J genes are TRBV15 and TRBJ2-6; D ambiguous. CDR3 length: 14 amino acids. V dropped 3 bases and J dropped 0 bases, with 3 bases sitting between them. CDR1 is LNHNV, CDR2 YYDKDF, per germline (reference sequence). The CDR3 DNA reads as TGTGCCACCAGCAGGGACTCTGGGGCCAACGTCCTGACTTTC. It codes for CATSRDSGANVLTF.

The rearrangement uses TRBV6-6 and TRBJ1-5; the D is unclear. The V end was cut by 4 bases, the J end by 0 bases, with 10 bases between. This CDR3 has 15 residues. Germline CDR1 and CDR2: MNHNY and SVGAGI (reference sequence). The CDR3 DNA reads TGTGCCAGCAGTTCGTCTTACAGTAGCAATCAGCCCCAGCATTTT. It codes for CASSSSYSSNQPQHF.

The CDR3 here is CASSPLPSGGQETQYF. The CDR3 DNA reads as TGTGCCAGCTCACCACTCCCTAGCGGGGGACAAGAGACCCAGTACTTC. The chain links TRBV18 to TRBJ2-5, with TRBD2 matching 10 bases. The CDR3 spans 16 residues. With 1 base clipped from V and 2 bases from J, the junction kept 4 bases outside the gene matches. In germline, CDR1 is KGHSH, CDR2 LQKENI.

This clone was found a few times. The rearrangement joins TRBV30 to TRBJ2-7, with TRBD1 matching over 12 bases. Germline V gene lookup returns CDR1 GTSNPN and CDR2 SVGIG (reference sequence). J was trimmed by 5 bases and V by 5 bases; bases with no gene match: 4. There are 13 residues in the CDR3. The chain's CDR3 is CAWSRDRGHEQYF. CDR3 DNA sequence: TGTGCCTGGTCCCGGGACAGGGGGCACGAGCAGTACTTC.

The rearrangement uses TRBV7-8 and TRBJ2-7; tentatively, D is TRBD2 (6 bases). Germline V CDR1 and CDR2: SGHVS, FQNEAQ. CDR3 size: 16 residues. Trimming took 6 bases from V and 4 from J, leaving 22 bases between them. CDR3 protein: CASRPAQGEDLYEQYF. In DNA, the CDR3 is TGTGCCAGCAGACCAGCACAAGGGGAGGATCTTTACGAGCAGTACTTC. The full variable domain, completed using reference TRBV7-8 and TRBJ2-7, is GAGVSQSPRYKVAKRGQDVALRCDPISGHVSLFWYQQALGQGPEFLTYFQNEAQLDKSGLPSDRFFAERPEGSVSTLKIQRTQQEDSAVYLCASRPAQGEDLYEQYFGPGTRLTVT.

This clone turned up a few times. The chain combines TRBV19 with TRBJ2-2; D is perhaps TRBD2 (6 bases). The length of the CDR3 is 14 residues. Germline assignment: CDR1 LNHDA and CDR2 SQIVND (reference sequence). Deletions cut 4 bases from V and 4 bases from J, with 10 bases between. The CDR3 DNA reads TGTGCCAGTAGTAACGGGGGAGGCACCGGGGAGCTGTTTTTT. Its protein product is CASSNGGGTGELFF.

The rearrangement uses TRBV4-3 and TRBJ1-2; D remains ambiguous. The CDR3 extends over 15 amino acids. The germline gives CDR1 LGHNA, CDR2 YSLEER. Trimming pared 0 bases from V and 5 bases from J, leaving 13 bases between. The CDR3 DNA reads TGCGCCAGCAGCCAAGACGGAAACAACCCTTATGGCTACACCTTC. This sequence encodes CASSQDGNNPYGYTF.

The rearrangement links TRBV29-1 to TRBJ1-3, with D perhaps matching TRBD1 (6 bases). Looked up from germline, CDR1 is SQVTM and CDR2 is ANQGSEA. Trimming removed 0 bases from V and 0 bases from J, with 9 bases in between. This CDR3 has 15 residues. CDR3 sequence reads: CSVEDRGASGNTIYF. The CDR3 region has the DNA TGCAGCGTTGAAGATCGGGGGGCCTCTGGAAACACCATATATTTT. Full variable domain (missing parts from reference TRBV29-1 and TRBJ1-3): SAVISQKPSRDICQRGTSLTIQCQVDSQVTMMFWYRQQPGQSLTLIATANQGSEATYESGFVIDKFPISRPNLTFSTLTVSNMSPEDSSIYLCSVEDRGASGNTIYFGEGSWLTVV.

This chain connects TRBV29-1 to TRBJ1-1; D is ambiguous. Per the germline V gene, CDR1 is SQVTM and CDR2 is ANQGSEA. Trimming left V 7 bases short and J 4 bases short, with 16 bases between. The CDR3 consists of 13 residues. The CDR3 here is CSGGLGLGTEAFF. The CDR3 nucleotides read TGCAGCGGAGGACTGGGCCTGGGCACTGAAGCTTTCTTT.

This clone has a handful of counts. The rearrangement uses TRBV6-5 and TRBJ1-5; D gene ambiguous. Looked up from germline, CDR1 is MNHEY and CDR2 is SVGAGI. This CDR3 has 15 amino acids. V was trimmed by 5 bases and J by 1 base, leaving 12 bases between them. In DNA form, the CDR3 reads TGTGCCAGCAGTAGCGGCGGAGGCAGCAATCAGCCCCAGCATTTT. This sequence encodes CASSSGGGSNQPQHF.

The chain employs TRBV7-2 and TRBJ2-2; D is uncertain. V lost 3 bases, J lost 7 bases, and 9 bases lay in between. The germline V gene has CDR1 SGHTA and CDR2 FQGNSA. The CDR3 length is 13 residues. The CDR3 coding sequence is TGTGCCAGCAGCTTGAGTAGCCGCGGGGAGCTGTTTTTT. Translation gives CASSLSSRGELFF.

This clone was detected a few times. V is TRBV5-1 and J is TRBJ2-3, with a tentative D call TRBD1 (5 bases). This CDR3 is 13 amino acids long. The V end lost 0 bases, the J end lost 4 bases, and 6 bases lay between the germline ends. In germline, CDR1 is SGHRS, CDR2 YFSETQ. The CDR3 bases are TGCGCCAGCAGCTTGGAGGGGTCAGATACGCAGTATTTT. As protein: CASSLEGSDTQYF.

This clone was counted only a few times. The genes are TRBV29-1 and TRBJ1-1; a possible D gene is TRBD1 (5 bases). Per germline, CDR1 SQVTM and CDR2 ANQGSEA. Trimming stripped 6 bases from V and 10 bases from J, with 12 bases between. CDR3 length equals 10 residues. The CDR3 coding sequence is TGCAGCGTGTGGGGGGTTCGAGCTTTCTTT. Amino acids: CSVWGVRAFF. Full variable domain (outside the CDR3, taken from reference TRBV29-1 and TRBJ1-1): SAVISQKPSRDICQRGTSLTIQCQVDSQVTMMFWYRQQPGQSLTLIATANQGSEATYESGFVIDKFPISRPNLTFSTLTVSNMSPEDSSIYLCSVWGVRAFFGQGTRLTVV.

This clone was seen a few times. The chain links TRBV29-1 to TRBJ1-6; 10 bases are shared with TRBD1. The junction had 5 bases not matched to a gene; V was cut back by 5 bases and J by 10 bases. Germline V gene sequence: CDR1 SQVTM, CDR2 ANQGSEA. The CDR3 is made up of 13 amino acids. The chain's CDR3 is CSVRQGAESPLHF. The DNA for the CDR3 is TGCAGCGTTCGACAGGGGGCTGAGTCACCCCTCCACTTT.

This clone was counted between two and nine times. The genes are TRBV9 and TRBJ2-1; D is uncertain. Between the trimmed V and J ends, which lost 0 bases and 4 bases, there was a span of 11 bases. This CDR3 spans 15 amino acids. Germline loops: CDR1 SGDLS, CDR2 YYNGEE. CDR3 sequence: CASSVASANYNEQFF. The CDR3 DNA reads TGTGCCAGCAGCGTAGCAAGCGCTAATTACAATGAGCAGTTCTTC. Full variable domain (rest looked up from reference TRBV9 and TRBJ2-1): DSGVTQTPKHLITATGQRVTLRCSPRSGDLSVYWYQQSLDQGLQFLIQYYNGEERAKGNILERFSAQQFPDLHSELNLSSLELGDSALYFCASSVASANYNEQFFGPGTRLTVL.

This clone was seen a few times. The rearrangement uses TRBV27 and TRBJ1-2; no reliable D call. This CDR3 region has 14 residues. Germline CDR1 and CDR2: MNHEY and SMNVEV (reference sequence). Trimming left V 4 bases short and J 4 bases short, with 13 bases between. CDR3 in amino acids: CASSSREGFYGYTF. For the CDR3, the DNA is TGTGCCAGCAGTTCGCGGGAAGGGTTCTATGGCTACACCTTC.

This clone was seen more than once but under ten times. The chain employs TRBV27 and TRBJ1-2; D uncertain. Germline CDR1 MNHEY, CDR2 SMNVEV (reference sequence). With 5 bases removed from V and 0 bases from J, the gap between germline ends came to 7 bases. CDR3 size: 13 residues. CDR3 bases: TGTGCCAGCAGTGGTTTCTCTAACTATGGCTACACCTTC. Encoded protein: CASSGFSNYGYTF.